These T cell receptor beta chains were read from a single sample in a study of T cell repertoires in cytomegalovirus infection. TCRdb reprocessed the reads with MiXCR, giving one entry per CDR3 protein. The profile shows 450,000 to 600,000 distinct CDR3 sequences, about 39% of them singletons. The antigens of these receptors remain unknown. Source: cultured PBMCs, taken from culture after CMV antigen stimulation. These TCRs come from a human donor in good health (CMV status not recorded). Some clones in this sample may be carry-over from other donors' samples. The CDR3 runs from the conserved cysteine through the conserved F or W. The D gene is left open where the match is weak. Rows give clone size only sometimes, using once, few, many, or a class for an expanded clone.

TRBV9	.	.	TRBJ1-1	TGTGCCAGCACCGTGCACACAGGTGACACTGAAGCTTTCTTT	CASTVHTGDTEAFF
TRBV7-2	.	TRBD2	TRBJ2-3	TGTGCCAGCAGCCATAGCGGGGGGGCCCCAGATACGCAGTATTTT	CASSHSGGAPDTQYF
TRBV7-3	.	.	TRBJ2-3	TGTGCCAGCAGCCCCCCCTGGCAGGTCGTCAATACGCAGTATTTT	CASSPPWQVVNTQYF
TRBV12-3/TRBV12-4	few	.	TRBJ1-1	TGTGCCAGCAGTTTAGGGGGAGAGAAAGCTTTCTTT	CASSLGGEKAFF
TRBV28	.	.	TRBJ1-1	TGTGCCACCCAAAGACAGACGAACACTGAAGCTTTCTTT	CATQRQTNTEAFF
TRBV7-9	.	.	TRBJ2-7	TGTGCCAGCACTGGGTCCGGGGGTGGCGAGCAGTACTTC	CASTGSGGGEQYF
TRBV7-2	few	TRBD2	TRBJ2-3	TGTGCCAGCAGCCGGGTTAGCGGGGGCACAGATACGCAGTATTTT	CASSRVSGGTDTQYF
TRBV28	.	.	TRBJ1-4	TGTGCCAGCAGTCAAGCCGGGACCGGTAATGAAAAACTGTTTTTT	CASSQAGTGNEKLFF
TRBV7-2	few	.	TRBJ2-3	TGTGCCAGCAGCTTACTACCGACGGGAGTGGATACGCAGTATTTT	CASSLLPTGVDTQYF
TRBV7-3	.	TRBD2	TRBJ2-1	TGTGCCACCGAAGAGGAGGCGGGGGGTCTTGAGCAGTTCTTC	CATEEEAGGLEQFF
TRBV7-2	few	.	TRBJ2-7	TGTGCCAGCAGCTTAGTGGTAGGGGGCGAGCAGTACTTC	CASSLVVGGEQYF
TRBV12-3/TRBV12-4	.	.	TRBJ1-2	TGTGCCAGCAGTCCGGGTACAGGAGGCTACACCTTC	CASSPGTGGYTF
TRBV7-2	few	.	TRBJ2-3	TGTGCCAGCAGCCCGCTTACCGCAGGCACAGATACGCAGTATTTT	CASSPLTAGTDTQYF
TRBV28	.	.	TRBJ1-1	TGTGCCAGCAGTTTGGTTAAAGTCATGAACACTGAAGCTTTCTTT	CASSLVKVMNTEAFF
TRBV12-3/TRBV12-4	few	.	TRBJ1-5	TGTGCCAGCAGTAGCAATCGAGGGCCCCAGCATTTT	CASSSNRGPQHF
TRBV11-2	many	.	TRBJ2-3	TGTGCCAGCAGCTTAGCCGGGGCAAGCACAGATACGCAGTATTTT	CASSLAGASTDTQYF
TRBV4-1	.	.	TRBJ2-1	TGCGCCAGCAGCCGACAGAAATCGTACAATGAGCAGTTCTTC	CASSRQKSYNEQFF
TRBV7-2	many	.	TRBJ1-1	TGTGCCAGCAGCTTAACTACCGGGTTAGAGTTTGTGGACACTGAAGCTTTCTTT	CASSLTTGLEFVDTEAFF
TRBV4-2	.	.	TRBJ1-6	TGTGCCAGCAGCCAGGGTTTACTAAGGGATTCACCCCTCCACTTT	CASSQGLLRDSPLHF
TRBV20-1	few	TRBD2	TRBJ2-1	TGCAGTGCTAGAGATTCTAGCGGGAGAGTAAATGAGCAGTTCTTC	CSARDSSGRVNEQFF
TRBV7-9	.	.	TRBJ1-2	TGTGCCAGCAGCTTAGACATCGCTTTCCGCCTTAACTATGGCTACACCTTC	CASSLDIAFRLNYGYTF
TRBV7-6	.	.	TRBJ2-3	TGTGCCAGCGTGGAGGGGCACACAGATACGCAGTATTTT	CASVEGHTDTQYF
TRBV20-1	.	.	TRBJ2-5	TGCAGTGCAGGGAAACCACTAGAGACCCAGTACTTC	CSAGKPLETQYF
TRBV6-1	.	.	TRBJ2-3	TGTGCCAGCAGGGACACAGATACGCAGTATTTT	CASRDTDTQYF
TRBV7-4	.	TRBD2	TRBJ2-1	TGTGCCAGCAGCTTTGGCGGGAGGGCCGCAAATGAGCAGTTCTTC	CASSFGGRAANEQFF
TRBV7-2	.	.	TRBJ2-7	TGTGCCAGCAGCTTAGGCGGGACTGAGTACTACGAGCAGTACTTC	CASSLGGTEYYEQYF
TRBV6-1	.	.	TRBJ1-5	TGTGCCAGCAGTGACGGTTGGTCTAGACAGCCCCAGCATTTT	CASSDGWSRQPQHF
TRBV7-9	.	.	TRBJ2-5	TGTGCCAGCAGCTTCGCCCTGGGGGTTTGGGAGACCCAGTACTTC	CASSFALGVWETQYF
TRBV19	few	.	TRBJ1-2	TGTGCCAGTAGTATCCATCCAACGGTGGGTGGAAATGGCTACACCTTC	CASSIHPTVGGNGYTF
TRBV7-2	few	.	TRBJ2-7	TGTGCCAGCAGCTCACAGGGACTATCCTACGAGCAGTACTTC	CASSSQGLSYEQYF
TRBV7-6	.	.	TRBJ1-4	TGTGCCAGCAGCAGGGGGAGTGGGGAAAAACTGTTTTTT	CASSRGSGEKLFF
TRBV11-1	few	.	TRBJ2-5	TGTGCCAGCAGCTTAAGACTAGGACACTTACAAGAGACCCAGTACTTC	CASSLRLGHLQETQYF
TRBV7-2	few	TRBD2	TRBJ2-3	TGTGCCAGCAGCTTTCGACTAGCGGTGGCAGATACGCAGTATTTT	CASSFRLAVADTQYF
TRBV27	.	.	TRBJ2-2	TGTGCCAGCAGTTTTGGCAGAGAGAACACCGGGGAGCTGTTTTTT	CASSFGRENTGELFF
TRBV20-1	.	TRBD2	TRBJ2-3	TGCAGTGCTGACCGCCGGCGGGGGGGGATCCGCACAGATACGCAGTATTTT	CSADRRRGGIRTDTQYF
TRBV12-3/TRBV12-4	.	.	TRBJ1-2	TGTGCCAGCAGTGAGCAGAACCAGTATGGCTACACCTTC	CASSEQNQYGYTF
TRBV7-9	.	.	TRBJ1-1	TGTGCCAGCACCGGACCGTCGGGCACTGAAGCTTTCTTT	CASTGPSGTEAFF
TRBV6-6	.	TRBD1	TRBJ1-2	TGTGCCAGCAGTTACTCGGGACAGGCTGGCTACACCTTC	CASSYSGQAGYTF
TRBV10-3	.	.	TRBJ2-3	TGTGCCATCAGTGAGATGAAAGAAGTAGATACGCAGTATTTT	CAISEMKEVDTQYF
TRBV7-2	.	TRBD2	TRBJ2-7	TGTGCCAGCAGCGGACTAGCGCTCTCGTTCGGCGAGCAGTACTTC	CASSGLALSFGEQYF
TRBV2	.	.	TRBJ1-2	TGTGCCAGCAGTGGGACTCGAAATTTAAACTATGGCTACACCTTC	CASSGTRNLNYGYTF
TRBV28	.	.	TRBJ2-4	TGTGCCAGCAACCGACAGAAAAACATTCAGTACTTC	CASNRQKNIQYF
TRBV7-6	few	.	TRBJ1-6	TGTGCCAGCAGCCCGGGTGGGGGGGGCAATTCACCCCTCCACTTT	CASSPGGGGNSPLHF
TRBV7-4	.	TRBD1	TRBJ2-2	TGTGCCAGCAGCCAGGGGACAGCGAACACCGGGGAGCTGTTTTTT	CASSQGTANTGELFF
TRBV3-1	.	TRBD2	TRBJ2-1	TGTGCCAGCAGCCAGGGCCGGACTAGCGGCCTGACCGGGAGGTTCTTC	CASSQGRTSGLTGRFF